The 16 T cell receptor beta chains reported below all come from one sample, sequenced in a study of molecular identifiers for immune sequencing clone quantification. MiXCR, run by TCRdb on the PCR reads, gives a single entry per CDR3 protein. The sample carries over 600,000 distinct CDR3 sequences, 20% recorded once. The specimen was naive CD8+ T cells from blood, with Jurkat cell RNA spiked in. The sample's subset: FACS-sorted CD8+CD4-CCR7+CD45RA+ naive T cells. Receptors were obtained from a human donor in good health. Some libraries in this study had Jurkat cell RNA spiked in.

This clonotype was recorded a few times. The chain links TRBV2 to TRBJ2-7, with TRBD2 matching over 10 bases. The V gene end was trimmed by 1 base and the J gene end by 2 bases; junction bases not matched to a gene: 17. The germline gives CDR1 SNHLY, CDR2 FYNNEI. This CDR3 contains 20 residues. In DNA form, the CDR3 reads TGTGCCAGCAGTGAAGTTCCCAGCGGGGGGGATTGGAGAGTCCCCTACGAGCAGTACTTC. Protein sequence: CASSEVPSGGDWRVPYEQYF.

There are a few counts of this clonotype. The chain recombines TRBV30 with TRBJ2-5, with 12 positions matching TRBD2. Germline CDR1 and CDR2: GTSNPN and SVGIG (reference sequence). CDR3 length: 15 residues. CDR3: CASRATSGGQETQYF. The CDR3 coding sequence is TGTGCTTCCCGAGCCACTAGCGGGGGGCAAGAGACCCAGTACTTC.

Details on this clonotype: This could be a read error, since a much larger clone is one nucleotide away. The gene calls are TRBV28 and TRBJ2-7; 10 nucleotides match TRBD2. V shed 3 bases, J shed 6 bases, and the junction held 11 bases outside the gene matches. This CDR3 spans 16 amino acids. The germline V gene encodes CDR1 MDHEN and CDR2 SYDVKM. The CDR3 nucleotides read TGTGCCAGCAGTTTCCCTCCCCTAGCGGGAGCCGGCGAGCAGTACTTC. This translates into CASSFPPLAGAGEQYF.

For this clonotype: A much larger clone lies one base from this, so it may be a read error. The chain couples TRBV27 to TRBJ2-2; a possible D gene is TRBD1 (6 bases). The CDR3 runs to 15 residues. Germline V gene data show CDR1 as MNHEY and CDR2 as SMNVEV (reference sequence). CDR3 amino acids: CASSFGTTHTGEQFF. The CDR3 DNA reads as TGTGCCAGCAGTTTTGGGACAACCCACACCGGGGAGCAGTTTTTT.

A few counts support this clonotype. V is TRBV7-9 and J is TRBJ2-5, with D possibly being TRBD1 or TRBD2 (5 bases each). The CDR3 has 16 amino acids. Germline CDR1 SEHNR, CDR2 FQNEAQ (reference sequence). V was cut by 1 base and J by 5 bases, with 17 bases left in between. This CDR3 reads CASSLDGDRLAETQYF. The CDR3 nucleotides are TGTGCCAGCAGCTTAGATGGGGACCGGCTGGCGGAGACCCAGTACTTC.

This clonotype was counted ten times or more. The chain recombines TRBV7-9 with TRBJ2-1; D possibly corresponds to TRBD2 (5 bases). The V gene lost 2 bases and the J gene lost 5 bases, with 10 bases spanning the gap. The germline V gene has CDR1 SEHNR and CDR2 FQNEAQ (reference sequence). The CDR3 extends over 14 amino acids. In DNA, the CDR3 is TGTGCCAGCAGCTTATTGTACGGGGACAATGAGCAGTTCTTC. This encodes CASSLLYGDNEQFF.

Concerning this clonotype itself: Possible read error: a much larger clone is one base away. The chain uses TRBV20-1 and TRBJ2-3; TRBD1 matches at 8 bases. The CDR3 is made up of 15 amino acids. The V and J ends lost 0 bases and 8 bases, in that order; junction bases with no gene match: 10. Germline CDR1 reads DFQATT; CDR2 reads SNEGSKA (reference sequence). The CDR3 loop reads CSAREGRGLVGTQYF. CDR3 in DNA: TGCAGTGCTAGAGAGGGCAGGGGGCTAGTAGGTACGCAGTATTTT.

V is TRBV6-5 and J is TRBJ2-1, with 10 bases matching TRBD1. This CDR3 contains 14 residues. Germline-derived CDR1 and CDR2 are MNHEY and SVGAGI. Unmatched junction bases numbered 8, after V lost 8 bases and J lost 7 bases. Here the CDR3 reads CASVGTGVWNEQFF. The CDR3 region has the DNA TGTGCCAGCGTCGGGACAGGGGTATGGAATGAGCAGTTCTTC.

A word on this clonotype: A much larger clone is a single base away; this may be a read error. A read error is likely, as this CDR3 ends without the conserved phenylalanine or tryptophan. The J gene is TRBJ2-7, the V gene TRBV7-9; 7 positions agree with TRBD2. The CDR3 has 14 residues. The V gene's germline CDR1 is SEHNR and CDR2 FQNEAQ (reference sequence). Unmatched junction bases numbered 3, after V lost 1 base and J lost 3 bases. The CDR3 spells CASSLGGGFYEQYL. The CDR3 nucleotides are TGTGCCAGCAGCTTAGGGGGGGGATTCTACGAGCAGTACCTC.

This clonotype was counted at least ten times. The genes are TRBV11-2 and TRBJ2-1; TRBD2 is a possible D gene (6 bases). V gave up 5 bases and J gave up 4 bases, with 12 bases separating them. Germline V lookup: CDR1 SGHAT, CDR2 FQNNGV. The CDR3 has 14 residues. CDR3 in DNA: TGTGCCAGCAGCACGGGACTCAGGTACAATGAGCAGTTCTTC. Its translation is CASSTGLRYNEQFF.

As to this clonotype: A read error may account for a junction end that differs from germline. The V and J genes are TRBV20-1 and TRBJ1-5; D remains ambiguous. Germline V CDR1 and CDR2: DFQATT, SNEGSKA (reference sequence). This CDR3 contains 14 residues. The CDR3 DNA follows: TGCAGTGCTAGAGATGAAAGAATCAATCAGCCCCAGCACTTT. It translates to CSARDERINQPQHF.

On this clonotype itself: A much larger clone lies a single base off, so this may be a read error. This chain links TRBV10-3 with TRBJ1-1; perhaps TRBD1 as D (6 bases). From germline, CDR1 is ENHRY and CDR2 SYGVKD. CDR3 length equals 16 residues. Trimming removed 2 bases at V and 7 bases at J, with 20 bases between. Here the CDR3 reads CAISEREGGGDNEAFF. The CDR3 nucleotides read TGTGCCATCAGTGAGAGAGAAGGGGGGGGGGATAATGAAGCTTTCTTT.

J is TRBJ1-4 and V is TRBV27, with 7 nucleotides matching TRBD1. J lost 3 bases, V lost 4 bases, and 14 bases had no gene match. This CDR3 is built from 18 residues. Germline CDR1 and CDR2: MNHEY and SMNVEV (reference sequence). CDR3 residues: CASSSAGQPGGPNEKLFF. The CDR3 DNA sequence: TGTGCCAGCAGTTCCGCGGGACAGCCAGGCGGGCCTAATGAAAAACTGTTTTTT.

This clonotype appeared many times. V and J are TRBV28 and TRBJ2-7; maybe TRBD1 (5 bases). With 5 bases removed from V and 6 bases from J, the gap between germline ends came to 11 bases. CDR3 length: 12 residues. The germline V gene has CDR1 MDHEN and CDR2 SYDVKM. CDR3: CASSVTGPEQYF. DNA for the CDR3: TGTGCCAGCAGTGTCACAGGCCCCGAGCAGTACTTC.

This chain connects TRBV14 to TRBJ2-7; maybe TRBD2 (5 bases). This CDR3 has 14 residues. Germline V gene sequence: CDR1 SGHDN, CDR2 FVKESK. V lost 3 bases and J 5 bases, leaving 14 bases between the germline ends. CDR3 amino acids: CASSQRAENDEQYF. CDR3 in DNA: TGTGCCAGCAGCCAGAGGGCCGAGAACGACGAGCAGTACTTC.

This chain links TRBV28 with TRBJ2-1; TRBD1 or TRBD2 may be the D gene (5 bases each). Trimming took 6 bases from V and 4 from J, leaving 16 bases between them. CDR1 is MDHEN, CDR2 SYDVKM, per germline. The CDR3 is 15 residues long. The CDR3 nucleotides are TGTGCCAGCAGCCTGGGACCAGCGGATTACAATGAGCAGTTCTTC. It is translated as CASSLGPADYNEQFF. The full variable domain, its missing parts supplied by reference TRBV28 and TRBJ2-1, is DVKVTQSSRYLVKRTGEKVFLECVQDMDHENMFWYRQDPGLGLRLIYFSYDVKMKEKGDIPEGYSVSREKKERFSLILESASTNQTSMYLCASSLGPADYNEQFFGPGTRLTVL.